This TCR beta chain was captured in a study of PD-1 blockade in classical Hodgkin lymphoma. Per the germline V gene, CDR1 is SEHNR and CDR2 is FQNEAQ (reference sequence). This CDR3 is built from 13 residues. V lost 1 base and J lost 3, with 6 bases in between. Generated by immunoSEQ multiplex PCR, the TCRdb table keeps only in-frame clones and is missing some. The profile shows 15,000 to 20,000 clones, 75% to 90% of them singletons. Time point given: cycle 4 day 1 (C4D1), after around six weeks of nivolumab. After autologous stem cell transplantation all patients relapsed, and prior brentuximab vedotin exposure differed between cohorts. The CD4+ T cells used were purified from thawed PBMCs through magnetic negative selection.

The TCR comes from a human donor with classical Hodgkin lymphoma. The V call is TRBV7-9, the J call TRBJ2-5; D might be TRBD1 or TRBD2, each matching 5 bases. Sample: CD4+ T cells from blood, taken before the fourth cycle of nivolumab. CDR3 sequence reads: CASSLGGKETQYF. CDR3 coding DNA: TGTGCCAGCAGCTTAGGGGGGAAAGAGACCCAGTACTTC.